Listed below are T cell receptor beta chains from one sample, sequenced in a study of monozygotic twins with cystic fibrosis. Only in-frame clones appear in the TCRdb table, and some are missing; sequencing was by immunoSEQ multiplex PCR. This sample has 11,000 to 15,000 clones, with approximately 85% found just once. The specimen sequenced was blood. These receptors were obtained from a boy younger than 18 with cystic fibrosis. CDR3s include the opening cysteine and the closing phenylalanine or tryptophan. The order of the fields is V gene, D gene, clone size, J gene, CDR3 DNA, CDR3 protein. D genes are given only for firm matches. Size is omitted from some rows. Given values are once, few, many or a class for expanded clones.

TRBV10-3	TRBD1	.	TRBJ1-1	TGTGCCATCAGTGAGTGGGACAGACGAGGCGCTGAAGCTTTCTTT	CAISEWDRRGAEAFF
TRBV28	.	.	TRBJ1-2	TGTGCCAGCAGTCAGACTGTATCTGGCTACACCTTC	CASSQTVSGYTF
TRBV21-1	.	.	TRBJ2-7	TGTGCCAGCAGCAAGCGGCGGAACGAGCAGTACTTC	CASSKRRNEQYF
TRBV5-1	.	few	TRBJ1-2	TGCGCCAGCAGCTTGGGTGCGGGGGCCTATGGCTACACCTTC	CASSLGAGAYGYTF
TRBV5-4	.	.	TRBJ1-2	TGTGCCAGCAGCCCTGTGGGCAGGGATGTTTATGGCTACACCTTC	CASSPVGRDVYGYTF
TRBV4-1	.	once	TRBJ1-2	TGCGCCAGCAGCCTGCAGTTCCAAGAGGGCTACACCTTC	CASSLQFQEGYTF
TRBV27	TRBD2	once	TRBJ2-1	TGTGCCAGCAGTCCTCAACTAGCGGGAGCTCTCAATGAGCAGTTCTTC	CASSPQLAGALNEQFF
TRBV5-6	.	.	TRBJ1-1	TGTGCCAGCAGCTTGGGTCCGCCCACTGAAGCTTTCTTT	CASSLGPPTEAFF
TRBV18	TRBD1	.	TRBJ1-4	TGTGCCAGCTCACCCTCCAGGGGGCATGCTGAAAAACTGTTTTTT	CASSPSRGHAEKLFF
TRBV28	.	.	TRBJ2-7	TGTGCCAGCAGAATAGGGGGAGAGAATGCCTACGAGCAGTACTTC	CASRIGGENAYEQYF
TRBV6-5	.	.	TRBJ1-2	TGTGCCAGCAGTTACTCGAGTCCGGGGGCCGTCGATGGCTACACCTTC	CASSYSSPGAVDGYTF
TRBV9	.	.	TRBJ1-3	TGTGCCAGCAGCTTAGGCCCGTTTGGGTACACGCGAAACACCATATATTTT	CASSLGPFGYTRNTIYF